The 23 T cell receptor beta chains given below trace back to one sample, sequenced in a study of regulatory T cells in long-lasting Graves disease. HTBI primers from iRepertoire and Arm-PCR of CDR3 regions yielded the TCR beta libraries. TCRdb analysed the multiplex PCR reads with MiXCR anew, one entry per CDR3 protein. This sample has roughly 610,000 distinct CDR3 sequences, with 15% to 20% found just once. The time point here: newly diagnosed GD, antithyroid drugs for less than 3 months. There was RNA extracted from PBMCs, and the TCR library was made from it. These data were likewise used in another study, on T cells in Graves' hyperthyroidism and ophthalmopathy.

The sample here was peripheral blood mononuclear cells (PBMCs), taken at new diagnosis, from a patient treated with antithyroid drugs. The receptor set was obtained from a woman under 40 with Graves disease.

This clonotype occurred many times. The J gene is TRBJ2-5, the V gene TRBV19, with D unclear. Looked up from germline, CDR1 is LNHDA and CDR2 is SQIVND (reference sequence). The CDR3 extends over 12 amino acids. The V end was cut by 5 bases, the J end by 5 bases, with 9 bases between. The CDR3 region is CASSSALETQYF. The DNA for the CDR3 is TGTGCCAGTAGTTCCGCGCTGGAGACCCAGTACTTC.

The J gene is TRBJ2-1, the V gene TRBV10-3, with D uncertain. From germline, CDR1 is ENHRY and CDR2 SYGVKD. The CDR3 sequence is 16 residues long. V was cut by 0 bases and J by 0 bases, with 9 bases left in between. The DNA of the CDR3 is TGTGCCATCAGTGAGTCAGGAATAAACTCCTACAATGAGCAGTTCTTC. Residues: CAISESGINSYNEQFF.

This chain uses TRBV18 with TRBJ2-3; perhaps TRBD2 as D (5 bases). The CDR3 runs 13 residues. V was trimmed by 0 bases and J by 14 bases, leaving 15 bases between them. Germline V gene lookup returns CDR1 KGHSH and CDR2 LQKENI. The CDR3 DNA reads as TGTGCCAGCTCACCACCAGCGGTAAAAGGACCGTATTTT. This codes for CASSPPAVKGPYF.

There are many counts of this clonotype. The gene calls are TRBV7-9 and TRBJ2-1; 11 bases match TRBD2. The trim removed 1 base at V and 8 bases at J, leaving 4 bases unmatched. The germline V gene has CDR1 SEHNR and CDR2 FQNEAQ (reference sequence). The CDR3 runs 15 residues. DNA for the CDR3: TGTGCCAGCAGCTTAGTCCTAGCGGGAGGAGATGAGCAGTTCTTC. Translated: CASSLVLAGGDEQFF.

The CDR3 region has the DNA TGTGCCAGCAGCTGGGGACAGGGGGCGCCTAACACTGAAGCTTTCTTT. It yields the protein CASSWGQGAPNTEAFF. The V gene is TRBV28, the J gene TRBJ1-1; 12 bases align to TRBD1. With V trimmed by 6 bases and J by 2 bases, 7 bases remained unmatched. The CDR3 runs 16 residues. Germline CDR1 MDHEN, CDR2 SYDVKM.

This clonotype has at least ten counts. This chain connects TRBV12-3 or TRBV12-4 to TRBJ1-1; maybe TRBD1 (5 bases). With 2 bases removed from V and 0 bases from J, the gap between germline ends came to 10 bases. CDR3 length: 15 amino acids. CDR3 protein: CASSLRDGMNTEAFF. DNA for the CDR3: TGTGCCAGCAGTTTACGGGACGGGATGAACACTGAAGCTTTCTTT.

This clonotype was observed a handful of times. V is TRBV6-5 and J is TRBJ1-3; D remains ambiguous. Germline V CDR1 and CDR2: MNHEY, SVGAGI. The germline V and J ends were trimmed by 2 bases and 4 bases, with 9 bases remaining between them. This CDR3 spans 14 amino acids. The CDR3 is CASSYRGGGNTIYF. DNA of the CDR3: TGTGCCAGCAGTTACAGAGGCGGAGGAAACACCATATATTTT.

As regards this clonotype: A much larger clonotype is one base distant, so this may be a read error. The rearrangement joins TRBV20-1 to TRBJ2-2, with D tentatively TRBD2 (8 bases). Between the trimmed V and J ends, which lost 5 bases and 10 bases, there was a span of 20 bases. There are 14 residues in the CDR3. Germline V CDR1 and CDR2: DFQATT, SNEGSKA (reference sequence). CDR3: CSAYRGLVPVELFF. The CDR3, as DNA: TGCAGTGCTTACAGGGGACTAGTCCCCGTGGAGCTGTTTTTT.

This clonotype was seen ten or more times. The CDR3 spells CSARGLAGGGHEQYF. The CDR3 nucleotides read TGCAGTGCTAGAGGACTAGCGGGAGGGGGACACGAGCAGTACTTC. This rearrangement joins TRBV20-1 to TRBJ2-7; 14 bases align to TRBD2. Trimming removed 1 base from V and 5 bases from J; junction bases left unmatched: 4. The CDR3 length is 15 residues. Germline V gives CDR1 DFQATT, CDR2 SNEGSKA (reference sequence).

The chain employs TRBV7-3 and TRBJ1-1; 7 bases align to TRBD1. Germline values: CDR1 SGHTA, CDR2 FQGTGA. CDR3 size: 13 residues. V lost 0 bases to trimming and J lost 10 bases; unmatched junction nucleotides: 5. CDR3 amino acids: CASSLTSQGTAFF. CDR3 in DNA: TGTGCCAGCAGCTTAACTTCACAGGGGACAGCTTTCTTT.

At least ten counts were recorded for this clonotype. This chain joins TRBV6-1 and TRBJ2-7; 8 bases map to TRBD1. Losses at the gene ends were 3 bases for V and 1 base for J; bases not matched to a gene: 5. The CDR3 contains 15 residues. Germline CDR1 MNHNS, CDR2 SASEGT. The CDR3 sequence is CASSEDRVSSYEQYF. For the CDR3, the DNA is TGTGCCAGCAGTGAGGACAGGGTATCTTCCTACGAGCAGTACTTC.

The chain carries TRBV28 and TRBJ2-3; TRBD1 or TRBD2 may be the D gene (5 bases each). V dropped 2 bases and J dropped 3 bases, with 12 bases sitting between them. Per the germline V gene, CDR1 is MDHEN and CDR2 is SYDVKM. The CDR3 spans 15 residues. This chain's CDR3 is CASSLEGLGTDTQYF. CDR3 nucleotide sequence: TGTGCCAGCAGTTTAGAGGGGTTGGGGACAGATACGCAGTATTTT.

The chain couples TRBV3-1 to TRBJ2-7; TRBD2 matches 9 bases. The CDR3 length is 17 residues. Per the germline V gene, CDR1 is LGHDT and CDR2 is YNNKEL (reference sequence). Trimming removed 1 base from V and 2 bases from J; junction bases left unmatched: 9. CDR3 nucleotides: TGTGCCAGCAGCCAAGGACCTAGCGGGGCTTACCCCTACGAGCAGTACTTC. Translating gives CASSQGPSGAYPYEQYF.

The chain links TRBV18 to TRBJ2-1, with 11 bases fitting TRBD2. Germline trimming cut 3 bases from V and 3 bases from J; bases unmatched to any gene: 4. The CDR3 runs 16 residues. Germline CDR1 reads KGHSH; CDR2 reads LQKENI. CDR3 sequence reads: CASSPTSGTLYNEQFF. The CDR3 DNA sequence: TGTGCCAGCTCACCGACTAGCGGGACTCTCTACAATGAGCAGTTCTTC.

Concerning this clonotype: A far larger clone is only one base removed, so a read error is likely. The chain carries TRBV5-8 and TRBJ2-5, with TRBD1 as a possible D gene (6 bases). CDR3 length: 13 amino acids. CDR1 is SGHTS and CDR2 is YDEGEE in the germline V gene. The CDR3 DNA sequence: TGTGCCAGCAGCTCAGGGGTGGGCGAGACCCAGTGCTTC. Translating gives CASSSGVGETQCF.

The V gene is TRBV2, the J gene TRBJ2-1; 9 nucleotides match TRBD2. V gave up 1 base and J gave up 4 bases; unmatched junction bases: 14. The CDR3 loop spans 19 amino acids. Germline assignment: CDR1 SNHLY and CDR2 FYNNEI. The CDR3 spells CASSEGLGMGGRGYNEQFF. As DNA, the CDR3 is TGTGCCAGCAGTGAAGGACTTGGGATGGGCGGGAGGGGGTACAATGAGCAGTTCTTC.

The chain employs TRBV4-2 and TRBJ2-1; D not resolved. Between the trimmed V and J ends, which lost 0 bases and 1 base, there was a span of 10 bases. CDR3 length: 16 amino acids. Germline V CDR1 and CDR2: LGHNA, YNFKEQ. CDR3 loop: CASSQDLSGSYNEQFF. The CDR3 DNA is TGTGCCAGCAGCCAAGACCTCTCCGGATCCTACAATGAGCAGTTCTTC.

This clonotype was recorded many times. The V call is TRBV2, the J call TRBJ1-2; 7 nucleotides agree with TRBD1. CDR1 and CDR2 (germline): SNHLY, FYNNEI. This CDR3 is 16 amino acids long. V lost 4 bases and J lost 4; bases outside the gene matches: 12. The CDR3 nucleotides are TGTGCCAGCAGTGCCGGGACAGCAAGTTATTCCTATGGCTACACCTTC. Translating it yields CASSAGTASYSYGYTF.

Ten or more counts support this clonotype. The CDR3 spells CASSSYTEKEAFF. The CDR3 DNA reads as TGTGCCAGCAGTTCCTACACGGAGAAGGAAGCTTTCTTT. The chain combines TRBV27 with TRBJ1-1; D gene ambiguous. V lost 4 bases and J lost 8, with 14 bases in between. CDR3 length: 13 amino acids. Germline-derived CDR1 and CDR2 are MNHEY and SMNVEV (reference sequence).

This clonotype has more than one count but fewer than ten. The chain links TRBV4-1 to TRBJ1-4; TRBD1 agrees at 9 bases. The CDR3 spans 16 residues. The junction had 7 bases not matched to a gene; V was cut back by 1 base and J by 7 bases. The V gene's germline CDR1 is MGHRA and CDR2 YSYEKL. In DNA form, the CDR3 reads TGCGCCAGCAGCCAAGTACAGGGGGCGCGACCTGAAAAACTGTTTTTT. Encoded protein: CASSQVQGARPEKLFF.

This clonotype was seen many times. J is TRBJ2-7 and V is TRBV28, with 7 bases aligning to TRBD1. The V gene's germline CDR1 is MDHEN and CDR2 SYDVKM. The CDR3 has 18 amino acids. Losses at the gene ends were 10 bases for V and 0 bases for J; bases not matched to a gene: 21. CDR3 DNA sequence: TGTGCCATGGGTACAGGGGCTAAATTATCGGTTAGCTCCTACGAGCAGTACTTC. Encoded protein: CAMGTGAKLSVSSYEQYF. The whole variable domain, filled in from reference TRBV28 and TRBJ2-7, reads DVKVTQSSRYLVKRTGEKVFLECVQDMDHENMFWYRQDPGLGLRLIYFSYDVKMKEKGDIPEGYSVSREKKERFSLILESASTNQTSMYLCAMGTGAKLSVSSYEQYFGPGTRLTVT.

This clonotype was recorded a few times. This CDR3 reads CASSISKGTSGPTDTQYF. CDR3 nucleotides: TGTGCCAGTAGTATCTCTAAAGGAACTAGCGGACCCACAGATACGCAGTATTTT. The chain couples TRBV19 to TRBJ2-3, with TRBD2 matching 8 bases. Unmatched junction bases numbered 13, after V lost 3 bases and J lost 2 bases. Per the germline V gene, CDR1 is LNHDA and CDR2 is SQIVND (reference sequence). This CDR3 region has 18 residues.

This chain links TRBV6-5 with TRBJ1-3, with D uncertain. Trimming shortened V by 3 bases and J by 0 bases, and 6 bases separated the two germline ends. This CDR3 has 14 amino acids. Germline V lookup: CDR1 MNHEY, CDR2 SVGAGI. The CDR3 region is CASSYMSSGNTIYF. CDR3 sequence (DNA): TGTGCCAGCAGTTATATGAGCTCTGGAAACACCATATATTTT.